Given below is one TCR beta chain in context. Its antigen is unidentified. This record belongs to a study of long-term antiretroviral therapy in people with HIV. General study findings and limits: No data were available on ART adherence, viral resistance or therapy changes.

This was the immunoSEQ v3.0 assay at survey level. It was roughly 40,000-50,000 T-cell genomes per sample that sequencing targeted. Assay used: immunoSEQ multiplex PCR; TCRdb lists only in-frame clones, some missing. Of 20,000 to 30,000 clones in the sample, about 88% were seen once. V lost 4 bases and J 2 bases, leaving 16 bases between the germline ends. CDR1 SGHRS and CDR2 YFSETQ come from the germline V gene. CDR3 length equals 16 residues. Source: unsorted PBMCs, taken 1.9 years after starting antiretroviral therapy. The chain uses TRBV5-1 and TRBJ1-5, with D possibly matching TRBD1 (6 bases). This clonotype was obtained from a woman aged 30 to 39 with HIV. CDR3 in DNA: TGCGCCAGCAGCCCAACCCCAGGGGACGGCAATCAGCCCCAGCATTTT. Its protein is CASSPTPGDGNQPQHF.